The present entry profiles one T cell receptor beta chain with its context. Its antigen is not identified. This CDR3 has 12 residues. Germline CDR1 and CDR2: MGHRA and YSYEKL. V was shortened by 4 bases and J by 5 bases, with 8 bases between the two germline ends. Here immunoSEQ multiplex PCR was the method, and the copy in TCRdb shows in-frame clones only, minus some. The profile covers around 130,000 clones, with 85% to 90% appearing a single time and around 3.4% taken by the ten largest. The entry originates in a study of cytomegalovirus exposure and HLA in healthy donors. General study findings and limits: The classifier was said to identify cytomegalovirus status with high specificity and sensitivity.

The material sequenced was PBMCs. The rearrangement links TRBV4-1 to TRBJ1-1; no definite D call. The sequence was obtained from a man aged 25-45 years in good health and CMV-seronegative. DNA for the CDR3: TGCGCCAGCAGCCCGGGAGGAACTGAAGCTTTCTTT. Translated: CASSPGGTEAFF.